These T cell receptor beta chains were read from a single sample in a study of blood T cell repertoires in COVID-19. Profiled with immunoSEQ multiplex PCR; TCRdb holds only in-frame clones, not every one. The sample yields approximately 250,000 clones, more than 70% seen once. Sequencing input: PBMCs or T cells enriched from blood (not recorded which). Every receptor here comes from a woman aged 35 to 49 with acute COVID-19. CDR3s include the opening cysteine and the closing phenylalanine or tryptophan. The D gene is left open where the match is weak. Size is omitted from some rows. Given values are once, few, many or a class for expanded clones.

CDR3 length: 15; clone size: .; V gene: TRBV25-1; J gene: TRBJ1-2; D gene: TRBD1; CDR3 protein: CASSAWDRGIDGYTF; CDR3 DNA: TGTGCCAGCAGTGCGTGGGACAGGGGAATTGATGGCTACACCTTC
CDR3 length: 13; clone size: many; V gene: TRBV28; J gene: TRBJ1-3; D gene: .; CDR3 protein: CASSLGLGNTIYF; CDR3 DNA: TGTGCCAGCAGTTTAGGCTTGGGAAACACCATATATTTT
CDR3 length: 17; clone size: .; V gene: TRBV5-6; J gene: TRBJ1-6; D gene: .; CDR3 protein: CASSSGGVSSYNSPLHF; CDR3 DNA: TGTGCCAGCAGCTCGGGGGGAGTAAGCTCCTATAATTCACCCCTCCACTTT
CDR3 length: 17; clone size: .; V gene: TRBV9; J gene: TRBJ2-1; D gene: .; CDR3 protein: CASSVGSRGLSYNEQFF; CDR3 DNA: TGTGCCAGCAGCGTAGGATCTCGCGGCCTCTCCTACAATGAGCAGTTCTTC
CDR3 length: 13; clone size: .; V gene: TRBV10-1; J gene: TRBJ2-2; D gene: .; CDR3 protein: CASSTGITGELFF; CDR3 DNA: TGCGCCAGCAGTACAGGGATCACCGGGGAGCTGTTTTTT
CDR3 length: 12; clone size: .; V gene: TRBV29-1; J gene: TRBJ1-1; D gene: TRBD1; CDR3 protein: CSGGQTVLKAFF; CDR3 DNA: TGCAGCGGGGGACAGACCGTCCTGAAAGCTTTCTTT
CDR3 length: 21; clone size: .; V gene: TRBV23-1; J gene: TRBJ1-1; D gene: TRBD1; CDR3 protein: CASSPRLFGTGPLYMNTEAFF; CDR3 DNA: TGCGCCAGCAGTCCCCGTCTGTTCGGGACAGGGCCGCTTTACATGAACACTGAAGCTTTCTTT
CDR3 length: 16; clone size: .; V gene: TRBV4-1; J gene: TRBJ2-7; D gene: .; CDR3 protein: CASSQDTDFIPYEQYF; CDR3 DNA: TGCGCCAGCAGCCAAGATACGGACTTTATCCCCTACGAGCAGTACTTC
CDR3 length: 13; clone size: .; V gene: TRBV7-2; J gene: TRBJ1-5; D gene: .; CDR3 protein: CASSRTADQPQHF; CDR3 DNA: TGTGCCAGCAGCCGGACAGCCGATCAGCCCCAGCATTTT
CDR3 length: 14; clone size: .; V gene: TRBV30; J gene: TRBJ1-1; D gene: TRBD1; CDR3 protein: CAGITQGARTEAFF; CDR3 DNA: TGTGCCGGGATAACTCAGGGGGCTCGGACTGAAGCTTTCTTT
CDR3 length: 16; clone size: .; V gene: TRBV19; J gene: TRBJ1-3; D gene: .; CDR3 protein: CASGRQEVSSGNTIYF; CDR3 DNA: TGTGCCAGCGGACGACAGGAAGTTAGCTCTGGAAACACCATATATTTT
CDR3 length: 15; clone size: .; V gene: TRBV10-2; J gene: TRBJ2-7; D gene: TRBD1; CDR3 protein: CASSASETGLYEQYF; CDR3 DNA: TGCGCCAGCAGTGCCTCGGAGACAGGGCTCTACGAGCAGTACTTC
CDR3 length: 14; clone size: .; V gene: TRBV5-5; J gene: TRBJ1-4; D gene: TRBD1; CDR3 protein: CASRLGTGLKKLFF; CDR3 DNA: TGTGCCAGCAGACTCGGGACAGGTCTGAAAAAACTGTTTTTT
CDR3 length: 14; clone size: .; V gene: TRBV7-9; J gene: TRBJ2-1; D gene: .; CDR3 protein: CASSISGSYNEQFF; CDR3 DNA: TGTGCCAGCAGCATATCAGGCTCCTACAATGAGCAGTTCTTC
CDR3 length: 15; clone size: .; V gene: TRBV5-1; J gene: TRBJ1-1; D gene: .; CDR3 protein: CASSLAGGQFAEAFF; CDR3 DNA: TGCGCCAGCAGCTTGGCGGGCGGACAGTTCGCTGAAGCTTTCTTT
CDR3 length: 16; clone size: .; V gene: TRBV5-1; J gene: TRBJ2-3; D gene: TRBD2; CDR3 protein: CASSLGGGSGADTQYF; CDR3 DNA: TGCGCCAGCAGCTTGGGCGGGGGAAGTGGAGCAGATACGCAGTATTTT
CDR3 length: 15; clone size: .; V gene: TRBV14; J gene: TRBJ2-3; D gene: .; CDR3 protein: CASSQFGTNADTQYF; CDR3 DNA: TGTGCCAGCAGCCAATTCGGTACGAACGCAGATACGCAGTATTTT
CDR3 length: 16; clone size: .; V gene: TRBV25-1; J gene: TRBJ2-3; D gene: TRBD1; CDR3 protein: CASSEHGTGPTDTQYF; CDR3 DNA: TGTGCCAGCAGTGAACACGGGACAGGGCCGACAGATACGCAGTATTTT
CDR3 length: 17; clone size: .; V gene: TRBV4-1; J gene: TRBJ2-5; D gene: TRBD1; CDR3 protein: CASSQGVTGTGEETQYF; CDR3 DNA: TGCGCCAGCAGCCAAGGGGTTACCGGGACAGGTGAGGAGACCCAGTACTTC
CDR3 length: 11; clone size: once; V gene: TRBV9; J gene: TRBJ2-3; D gene: .; CDR3 protein: CASSATDTQYF; CDR3 DNA: TGTGCCAGCAGCGCTACAGATACGCAGTATTTT
CDR3 length: 16; clone size: .; V gene: TRBV19; J gene: TRBJ1-5; D gene: .; CDR3 protein: CASSMGFRVRNQPQHF; CDR3 DNA: TGTGCCAGTAGTATGGGCTTCAGGGTGCGGAATCAGCCCCAGCATTTT
CDR3 length: 13; clone size: .; V gene: TRBV29-1; J gene: TRBJ2-1; D gene: TRBD2; CDR3 protein: CSVQAGGLVEQFF; CDR3 DNA: TGCAGCGTTCAAGCGGGAGGGCTGGTGGAGCAGTTCTTC
CDR3 length: 15; clone size: .; V gene: TRBV6-2/TRBV6-3; J gene: TRBJ2-1; D gene: TRBD2; CDR3 protein: CASSYQIAGEGEQFF; CDR3 DNA: TGTGCCAGCAGTTATCAAATAGCGGGGGAAGGGGAGCAGTTCTTC
CDR3 length: 14; clone size: .; V gene: TRBV28; J gene: TRBJ1-5; D gene: .; CDR3 protein: CASRDTHSNQPQHF; CDR3 DNA: TGTGCCAGTCGGGACACCCATAGCAATCAGCCCCAGCATTTT
CDR3 length: 17; clone size: .; V gene: TRBV12-2; J gene: TRBJ1-6; D gene: .; CDR3 protein: CASRLVAGSSYNSPLHF; CDR3 DNA: TGTGCAAGTCGCTTAGTCGCGGGCAGCTCCTATAATTCACCCCTCCACTTT
CDR3 length: 15; clone size: .; V gene: TRBV6-5; J gene: TRBJ1-4; D gene: .; CDR3 protein: CASRGGDATNEKLFF; CDR3 DNA: TGTGCCAGCAGGGGGGGGGATGCAACTAATGAAAAACTGTTTTTT
CDR3 length: 14; clone size: .; V gene: TRBV7-9; J gene: TRBJ2-2; D gene: .; CDR3 protein: CASSPSENTGELFF; CDR3 DNA: TGTGCCAGCAGCCCTAGCGAGAACACCGGGGAGCTGTTTTTT
CDR3 length: 15; clone size: few; V gene: TRBV10-3; J gene: TRBJ1-2; D gene: .; CDR3 protein: CAISESDTSNYGYTF; CDR3 DNA: TGTGCCATCAGTGAGTCGGACACTTCTAACTATGGCTACACCTTC
CDR3 length: 11; clone size: few; V gene: TRBV20-1; J gene: TRBJ1-2; D gene: .; CDR3 protein: CSLGGNYGYTF; CDR3 DNA: TGCAGCTTAGGGGGTAACTATGGCTACACCTTC
CDR3 length: 14; clone size: .; V gene: TRBV27; J gene: TRBJ1-3; D gene: .; CDR3 protein: CASSLYASGNTIYF; CDR3 DNA: TGTGCCAGCAGTTTATACGCGTCTGGAAACACCATATATTTT
CDR3 length: 18; clone size: .; V gene: TRBV4-2; J gene: TRBJ2-7; D gene: .; CDR3 protein: CASSQDPGGAEGFTEQYF; CDR3 DNA: TGTGCCAGCAGCCAGGATCCGGGCGGGGCCGAGGGGTTTACGGAGCAGTACTTC
CDR3 length: 13; clone size: .; V gene: TRBV6-2/TRBV6-3; J gene: TRBJ1-5; D gene: .; CDR3 protein: CASSSNQNQPQHF; CDR3 DNA: TGTGCCAGCAGTTCAAACCAGAATCAGCCCCAGCATTTT
CDR3 length: 17; clone size: .; V gene: TRBV5-1; J gene: TRBJ2-1; D gene: TRBD2; CDR3 protein: CASSAEWRTSGAGEQFF; CDR3 DNA: TGCGCCAGCAGCGCGGAATGGAGGACTAGCGGTGCTGGGGAGCAGTTCTTC
CDR3 length: 16; clone size: .; V gene: TRBV6-5; J gene: TRBJ1-1; D gene: .; CDR3 protein: CASSYIQGRVNTEAFF; CDR3 DNA: TGTGCCAGCAGTTACATTCAGGGAAGGGTGAACACTGAAGCTTTCTTT
CDR3 length: 15; clone size: .; V gene: TRBV9; J gene: TRBJ1-2; D gene: TRBD1; CDR3 protein: CASSNQDRGNYGYTF; CDR3 DNA: TGTGCCAGCAGCAATCAGGACAGGGGCAACTATGGCTACACCTTC
CDR3 length: 13; clone size: .; V gene: TRBV5-4; J gene: TRBJ2-7; D gene: .; CDR3 protein: CASSLGGPNEQYF; CDR3 DNA: TGTGCCAGCAGCTTAGGTGGGCCTAACGAGCAGTACTTC
CDR3 length: 14; clone size: .; V gene: TRBV7-3; J gene: TRBJ1-2; D gene: .; CDR3 protein: CASSQGYRENGYTF; CDR3 DNA: TGTGCCAGCAGTCAAGGGTACAGGGAGAACGGCTACACCTTC
CDR3 length: 13; clone size: .; V gene: TRBV18; J gene: TRBJ2-1; D gene: .; CDR3 protein: CASSPLTDNEQFF; CDR3 DNA: TGTGCCAGCTCACCGTTAACTGACAATGAGCAGTTCTTC
CDR3 length: 14; clone size: .; V gene: TRBV30; J gene: TRBJ1-3; D gene: TRBD1; CDR3 protein: CAWDRGLSGNTIYF; CDR3 DNA: TGTGCCTGGGACAGGGGGTTATCTGGAAACACCATATATTTT
CDR3 length: 13; clone size: .; V gene: TRBV13; J gene: TRBJ2-1; D gene: TRBD2; CDR3 protein: CASSSTHGTRQFF; CDR3 DNA: TGTGCCAGCAGCTCTACCCACGGGACTAGGCAGTTCTTC
CDR3 length: 15; clone size: .; V gene: TRBV11-3; J gene: TRBJ2-5; D gene: TRBD2; CDR3 protein: CASRPTSGRGETQYF; CDR3 DNA: TGTGCCAGCAGGCCGACTAGCGGGAGAGGGGAGACCCAGTACTTC
CDR3 length: 13; clone size: .; V gene: TRBV27; J gene: TRBJ1-2; D gene: .; CDR3 protein: CASTQSGRDGYTF; CDR3 DNA: TGTGCCAGCACCCAATCGGGGAGAGATGGCTACACCTTC
CDR3 length: 11; clone size: once; V gene: TRBV11-2; J gene: TRBJ1-1; D gene: TRBD1; CDR3 protein: CASSIGQGSFF; CDR3 DNA: TGTGCCAGCAGCATAGGACAGGGGTCCTTCTTT
CDR3 length: 14; clone size: .; V gene: TRBV7-2; J gene: TRBJ1-5; D gene: .; CDR3 protein: CASSLGRVAGPQHF; CDR3 DNA: TGTGCCAGCAGCTTGGGCAGGGTGGCAGGGCCCCAGCATTTT
CDR3 length: 15; clone size: .; V gene: TRBV28; J gene: TRBJ1-2; D gene: .; CDR3 protein: CASSLDGGVNYGYTF; CDR3 DNA: TGTGCCAGCAGTTTAGACGGGGGGGTAAACTATGGCTACACCTTC
CDR3 length: 12; clone size: .; V gene: TRBV6-5; J gene: TRBJ1-1; D gene: .; CDR3 protein: CASSRTSSEAFF; CDR3 DNA: TGTGCCAGCAGTAGGACATCCAGTGAAGCTTTCTTT
CDR3 length: 12; clone size: .; V gene: TRBV12-3/TRBV12-4; J gene: TRBJ1-3; D gene: .; CDR3 protein: CASSPFLYTIYF; CDR3 DNA: TGTGCCAGCAGCCCTTTTCTGTACACCATATATTTT
CDR3 length: 9; clone size: .; V gene: TRBV2; J gene: TRBJ1-1; D gene: .; CDR3 protein: CAIETEAFF; CDR3 DNA: TGTGCCATAGAGACTGAAGCTTTCTTT
CDR3 length: 17; clone size: few; V gene: TRBV5-5; J gene: TRBJ2-6; D gene: TRBD1; CDR3 protein: CASSIGARGSGANVLTF; CDR3 DNA: TGTGCCAGCAGCATTGGTGCCAGGGGGTCTGGGGCCAACGTCCTGACTTTC
CDR3 length: 14; clone size: .; V gene: TRBV28; J gene: TRBJ1-1; D gene: TRBD1; CDR3 protein: CASSPPRGDTEAFF; CDR3 DNA: TGTGCCAGCAGTCCGCCCAGGGGGGACACTGAAGCTTTCTTT
CDR3 length: 15; clone size: .; V gene: TRBV9; J gene: TRBJ2-7; D gene: TRBD1; CDR3 protein: CASSESGTATYEQYF; CDR3 DNA: TGTGCCAGCAGCGAGTCGGGGACAGCCACCTACGAGCAGTACTTC
CDR3 length: 11; clone size: .; V gene: TRBV20-1; J gene: TRBJ2-1; D gene: .; CDR3 protein: CSAPSVYEQFF; CDR3 DNA: TGCAGTGCCCCATCAGTATATGAGCAGTTCTTC
CDR3 length: 14; clone size: .; V gene: TRBV5-1; J gene: TRBJ2-1; D gene: .; CDR3 protein: CASSPTTSLNEQFF; CDR3 DNA: TGCGCCAGCAGCCCCACGACTAGTTTAAATGAGCAGTTCTTC
CDR3 length: 14; clone size: .; V gene: TRBV28; J gene: TRBJ1-2; D gene: .; CDR3 protein: CASSWLREIYGYTF; CDR3 DNA: TGTGCCAGCAGTTGGCTCAGGGAAATCTATGGCTACACCTTC
CDR3 length: 20; clone size: .; V gene: TRBV19; J gene: TRBJ2-1; D gene: .; CDR3 protein: CASSIGGAALSGRSYNEQFF; CDR3 DNA: TGTGCCAGTAGTATTGGGGGGGCGGCACTTTCCGGGCGCTCCTACAATGAGCAGTTCTTC
CDR3 length: 16; clone size: once; V gene: TRBV7-9; J gene: TRBJ1-1; D gene: TRBD1; CDR3 protein: CASSSQGQAKDTEAFF; CDR3 DNA: TGTGCCAGCAGCTCACAGGGACAGGCGAAGGACACTGAAGCTTTCTTT
CDR3 length: 14; clone size: .; V gene: TRBV27; J gene: TRBJ1-2; D gene: .; CDR3 protein: CASRRGQSNYGYTF; CDR3 DNA: TGTGCCAGCAGGCGAGGACAGTCAAACTATGGCTACACCTTC